These 10 T cell receptor beta chains originate from one sample sequenced in a study of Graves' ophthalmopathy and Graves' hyperthyroidism. The study amplified TCR beta CDR3 regions using RNA transcripts. Second-round multiplex PCR followed a first-round RT-PCR using HTBI primers. TCRdb recomputed calls from the multiplex PCR reads with MiXCR, one row per CDR3 protein. The sample lists around 660,000 distinct CDR3 sequences, roughly two fifths occurring once. Sequencing was done on a sample of peripheral blood. The receptors shown here come from an adult man with Graves' ophthalmopathy.

This clonotype has at least ten counts. This chain joins TRBV9 and TRBJ1-2, with TRBD1 identical over 10 bases. Germline trimming cut 3 bases from V and 4 bases from J; bases unmatched to any gene: 3. There are 14 residues in the CDR3. Germline loops: CDR1 SGDLS, CDR2 YYNGEE. CDR3 protein: CASSEGTGAYGYTF. The CDR3 coding sequence is TGTGCCAGCAGCGAGGGGACAGGGGCCTATGGCTACACCTTC.

The gene calls are TRBV20-1 and TRBJ2-1, with D possibly matching TRBD1 (5 bases). The CDR3 covers 12 residues. V was pared by 3 bases and J by 6 bases, with 9 bases between. From germline, CDR1 is DFQATT and CDR2 SNEGSKA (reference sequence). In nucleotides, the CDR3 is TGCAGTGCTAGTTTTAGGGGCAATGAGCAGTTCTTC. Protein sequence: CSASFRGNEQFF.

The CDR3 nucleotides are TGTGCCAGCACCCAGACCTCGAACACTGAAGCTTTCTTT. Translation: CASTQTSNTEAFF. The rearrangement uses TRBV25-1 and TRBJ1-1, with D hard to call. V lost 7 bases to trimming and J lost 1 base, with 10 bases between them. This CDR3 spans 13 amino acids. From germline, CDR1 is MGHDK and CDR2 SYGVNS. Supplemented by reference TRBV25-1 and TRBJ1-1, the full variable domain reads EADIYQTPRYLVIGTGKKITLECSQTMGHDKMYWYQQDPGMELHLIHYSYGVNSTEKGDLSSESTVSRIRTEHFPLTLESARPSHTSQYLCASTQTSNTEAFFGQGTRLTVV.

This clonotype was seen a few times. V usage is TRBV19 and J usage is TRBJ1-5; possibly TRBD1 for D (6 bases). The germline V gene has CDR1 LNHDA and CDR2 SQIVND (reference sequence). The CDR3 is made up of 13 amino acids. The germline V and J ends were trimmed by 11 bases and 6 bases, with 17 bases remaining between them. CDR3 DNA sequence: TGTGCCTGGAGTTTGGGGGGCGGTCAGCCCCAGCATTTT. The encoded protein is CAWSLGGGQPQHF.

The chain uses TRBV10-3 and TRBJ2-7; 7 bases agree with TRBD2. The CDR3 is 14 amino acids. Per germline, CDR1 ENHRY and CDR2 SYGVKD. V lost 8 bases to trimming and J lost 7 bases; unmatched junction nucleotides: 14. The CDR3 loop is CAIEAGRTAGEQYF. CDR3 sequence (DNA): TGTGCCATCGAGGCCGGGAGGACGGCCGGGGAGCAGTACTTC.

Notes on this clonotype: A much larger clone differs from this one at a single base, so this may be a read error. This chain connects TRBV5-1 to TRBJ2-6; D is possibly TRBD1 or TRBD2 (5 bases each). CDR3 length equals 17 residues. Germline values: CDR1 SGHRS, CDR2 YFSETQ. The CDR3 loop is CASSLGSGISGANVLAF. In DNA, the CDR3 is TGCGCCAGCAGCTTGGGTTCGGGAATCTCTGGGGCCAACGTCCTGGCTTTC.

This rearrangement joins TRBV12-3 or TRBV12-4 to TRBJ1-1, with D uncertain. V was cut by 8 bases and J by 7 bases, with 11 bases left in between. There are 11 residues in the CDR3. The CDR3 nucleotides read TGTGCCAGCGACCCCATCGATGAAGCTTTCTTT. Protein product: CASDPIDEAFF.

This clonotype was picked up many times. The chain is built from TRBV4-3 and TRBJ2-7, with TRBD1 matching over 8 bases. The CDR3 contains 15 residues. CDR1 LGHNA and CDR2 YSLEER come from the germline V gene. Trimming took 0 bases from V and 4 from J; bases not matched to a gene: 5. The CDR3 reads CASSQERHRGYEQYF. The DNA of the CDR3 is TGCGCCAGCAGCCAAGAGAGGCACAGGGGGTACGAGCAGTACTTC.

Turning to this clonotype: A read error may produce the germline difference seen at one junction end. The V call is TRBV12-3 or TRBV12-4, the J call TRBJ1-5; a possible D gene is TRBD1 (6 bases). The CDR3 has 15 amino acids. The DNA for the CDR3 is TGTGCCAGCAGTTTAAGGACAGCCCGCAATCCGCCCCAGCATTTT. Translating gives CASSLRTARNPPQHF.

As concerns this clonotype: Since a much larger clone is just one base distant, this may be a read error. The chain's CDR3 is CANSKELGYGYTF. The CDR3 DNA is TGTGCCAATAGTAAGGAGCTGGGCTATGGCTACACCTTC. The gene calls are TRBV19 and TRBJ1-2, with unresolved D. This CDR3 spans 13 amino acids. Germline V gene lookup returns CDR1 LNHDA and CDR2 SQIVND (reference sequence).